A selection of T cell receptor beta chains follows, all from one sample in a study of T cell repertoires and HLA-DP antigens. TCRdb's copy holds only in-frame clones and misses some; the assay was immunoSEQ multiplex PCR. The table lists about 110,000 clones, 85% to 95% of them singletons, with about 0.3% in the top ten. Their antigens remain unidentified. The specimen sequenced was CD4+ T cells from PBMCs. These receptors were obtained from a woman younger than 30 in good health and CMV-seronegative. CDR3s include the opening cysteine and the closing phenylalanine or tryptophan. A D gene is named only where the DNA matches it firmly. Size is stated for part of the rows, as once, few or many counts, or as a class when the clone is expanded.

CASSLAGGEAFF | TGTGCCAGCAGTCTGGCAGGGGGCGAAGCTTTCTTT | - | TRBJ1-1 | TRBD1 | TRBV28
CAENQPQHF | TGCGCCGAGAATCAGCCCCAGCATTTT | once | TRBJ1-5 | - | TRBV23-1
CASSLTGTPREQYF | TGCGCCAGCAGCTTGACAGGGACCCCTAGGGAGCAGTACTTC | - | TRBJ2-7 | - | TRBV5-1
CASSPAGYGYTF | TGTGCCAGCAGCCCGGCCGGGTATGGCTACACCTTC | - | TRBJ1-2 | - | TRBV5-6
CASSYSNPGGREPQHF | TGTGCCAGCAGTTACTCGAATCCAGGGGGGAGAGAGCCCCAGCATTTT | few | TRBJ1-5 | TRBD1 | TRBV6-6
CASSFGTGREKLFF | TGCGCCAGCAGCTTCGGCACAGGGCGTGAAAAACTGTTTTTT | - | TRBJ1-4 | - | TRBV5-1
CSVGGLTGTHGYTF | TGCAGCGTTGGGGGGCTCACAGGGACCCATGGCTACACCTTC | - | TRBJ1-2 | - | TRBV29-1
CASRPLRTGEAYEQYF | TGTGCCAGCAGGCCTCTCAGGACAGGGGAGGCCTACGAGCAGTACTTC | - | TRBJ2-7 | TRBD1 | TRBV11-2
CASSFGPNQPQHF | TGTGCCAGCAGCTTTGGGCCCAATCAGCCCCAGCATTTT | - | TRBJ1-5 | - | TRBV5-4
CASSPTGRAADTQYF | TGTGCCAGCTCACCAACCGGGAGGGCCGCAGATACGCAGTATTTT | - | TRBJ2-3 | TRBD2 | TRBV18
CASSRPRYSNQPQHF | TGTGCCAGCAGCCGCCCGCGATATAGCAATCAGCCCCAGCATTTT | - | TRBJ1-5 | - | TRBV28
CASSPQPTGAGTEAFF | TGCGCCAGCAGCCCACAACCGACAGGGGCGGGCACTGAAGCTTTCTTT | once | TRBJ1-1 | TRBD1 | TRBV5-1
CASSWGGRGDQETQYF | TGTGCCAGCAGCTGGGGAGGGCGGGGGGATCAAGAGACCCAGTACTTC | - | TRBJ2-5 | TRBD2 | TRBV7-2
CASSSGGAGAHGGQFF | TGCGCCAGCAGCTCAGGGGGCGCCGGGGCTCACGGGGGGCAGTTCTTC | - | TRBJ2-1 | TRBD1 | TRBV5-1
CASSVEGTSGLNEQFF | TGTGCCAGCAGCGTAGAGGGGACTAGCGGGCTGAATGAGCAGTTCTTC | - | TRBJ2-1 | TRBD2 | TRBV9
CASSLVVGLHEQYF | TGCGCCAGCAGCTTGGTAGTGGGCCTCCACGAGCAGTACTTC | - | TRBJ2-7 | - | TRBV5-1
CASSNLGGDYGYTF | TGTGCCAGCAGCAACCTCGGGGGGGACTATGGCTACACCTTC | - | TRBJ1-2 | - | TRBV9
CASSKPLGTQYF | TGTGCCAGCAGTAAACCCCTTGGGACCCAGTACTTC | - | TRBJ2-5 | - | TRBV28
CASSPSPNYGYTF | TGTGCCAGCTCACCGAGCCCTAACTATGGCTACACCTTC | - | TRBJ1-2 | - | TRBV18
CATSRGGNTQYF | TGTGCCACCAGCAGAGGGGGGAATACGCAGTATTTT | - | TRBJ2-3 | - | TRBV15
CASSFWPGQGTDTQYF | TGTGCCAGCAGTTTTTGGCCGGGACAGGGGACAGATACGCAGTATTTT | - | TRBJ2-3 | TRBD1 | TRBV27
CASSLGGGSEAFF | TGTGCCAGCAGCCTTGGCGGTGGATCTGAAGCTTTCTTT | - | TRBJ1-1 | - | TRBV9
CASSLDRGRQETQYF | TGTGCTAGCAGCTTAGACAGGGGAAGGCAAGAGACCCAGTACTTC | - | TRBJ2-5 | TRBD1 | TRBV7-7
CASSLPGTANYGYTF | TGTGCCAGCAGCTTACCAGGGACGGCTAACTATGGCTACACCTTC | few | TRBJ1-2 | - | TRBV7-9
CASSLSTGSEAFF | TGTGCCAGCAGCTTATCAACCGGGAGTGAAGCTTTCTTT | - | TRBJ1-1 | - | TRBV7-9
CASSLLAGDAYEQYF | TGCGCCAGCAGCCTGTTAGCGGGAGACGCGTACGAGCAGTACTTC | - | TRBJ2-7 | TRBD2 | TRBV5-1
CASSLGSEFVGYTF | TGTGCCAGCAGCTTGGGCAGCGAGTTCGTAGGCTACACCTTC | - | TRBJ1-2 | - | TRBV5-4
CSVEDLKQYNEQFF | TGCAGCGTTGAAGATCTTAAACAGTACAATGAGCAGTTCTTC | - | TRBJ2-1 | - | TRBV29-1
CASSHPGTVAYEQYF | TGTGCCAGCAGTCATCCCGGGACTGTAGCCTACGAGCAGTACTTC | - | TRBJ2-7 | - | TRBV7-9
CSVEEGLAGRSEQYF | TGCAGCGTAGAGGAGGGACTAGCGGGACGATCCGAGCAGTACTTC | - | TRBJ2-7 | TRBD2 | TRBV29-1
CASSLVSTDTQYF | TGTGCCAGCAGCTTAGTGAGTACAGATACGCAGTATTTT | - | TRBJ2-3 | - | TRBV7-9
CASSPPTGGRLTQYF | TGTGCCAGCTCACCACCGACCGGGGGGAGGTTGACGCAGTATTTT | - | TRBJ2-3 | TRBD2 | TRBV18
CASSPRSVTNTGELFF | TGTGCCAGCAGCCCACGGAGCGTCACCAACACCGGGGAGCTGTTTTTT | - | TRBJ2-2 | - | TRBV7-2
CASSLGASGRTIIYNEQFF | TGTGCCAGCAGCTTAGGGGCTAGCGGGCGGACGATCATTTACAATGAGCAGTTCTTC | many | TRBJ2-1 | TRBD2 | TRBV7-9
CASSFGGQGGTGELFF | TGTGCCAGCAGTTTTGGGGGACAGGGAGGAACCGGGGAGCTGTTTTTT | - | TRBJ2-2 | TRBD1 | TRBV28
CASTHGSDVISGNTIYF | TGTGCCAGCACTCACGGCTCGGATGTTATCTCTGGAAACACCATATATTTT | - | TRBJ1-3 | - | TRBV7-9
CASRDAGTEAFF | TGTGCCAGTAGAGACGCAGGGACTGAAGCTTTCTTT | - | TRBJ1-1 | - | TRBV19
CASSSTSTGTDTQYF | TGTGCCAGCAGCTCGACTAGCACGGGCACAGATACGCAGTATTTT | - | TRBJ2-3 | TRBD2 | TRBV7-3
CASSVGYSNQPQHF | TGTGCCAGCAGCGTAGGGTATAGCAATCAGCCCCAGCATTTT | - | TRBJ1-5 | - | TRBV9
CASSLDGNYGYTF | TGTGCCAGCAGCTTGGACGGAAACTATGGCTACACCTTC | - | TRBJ1-2 | - | TRBV5-4